This T cell receptor (beta chain) was observed in a study of OX40 agonist ivuxolimab in advanced cancers. For the study at large: Ivuxolimab, an antibody that agonizes OX40 (CD134), was administered to the patients. The mean age was roughly 60 years, ranging from about 20 to 85, with less than 90% of participants male.

Data came from immunoSEQ multiplex PCR; TCRdb stores just in-frame clones and leaves some out. The repertoire consists of 90,000 to 100,000 clones, with roughly nine tenths occurring once and the leading ten covering 0.8% to 0.9%. The CDR3 length is 17 residues. Germline CDR1 reads SGHTA; CDR2 reads FQGNSA. After removal of 8 bases from V and 6 bases from J, the junction contained 21 bases not matched to a gene. The chain links TRBV7-2 to TRBJ2-7, with 8 positions matching TRBD2. This specimen was CD4+ or CD8+ T cells sorted from blood, taken in a trial of the OX40 agonist ivuxolimab. This TCR came from an adult with an advanced solid tumor such as melanoma, head and neck, liver or kidney cancer. The CDR3 nucleotides read TGTGCCAGCGCCTCTTCCCCCACGGGGGGGAGAGAGGGCGAGCAGTACGTC. Amino acids: CASASSPTGGREGEQYV.